This TCR beta chain is drawn from a study of T cell responses to AZD1222 COVID-19 vaccine. Only in-frame clones appear in the TCRdb table, and some are missing; sequencing was by immunoSEQ multiplex PCR. The sample shows roughly 83,000 clones, about 82% of them seen only once. This material consisted of peripheral blood, taken on day 0 of AZD1222 vaccination. The TCR sequence derives from an adult in good health.

The CDR3 DNA sequence: TGTGCCAGCAGTCCTGGACGGTGGGGCAGGGTTGTCACTGAAGCTTTCTTT. Amino acid sequence: CASSPGRWGRVVTEAFF. V is TRBV28 and J is TRBJ1-1, with D possibly TRBD1 on 5 matching bases. This CDR3 has 17 amino acids. V was pared by 5 bases and J by 4 bases, with 23 bases between. Germline loops: CDR1 MDHEN, CDR2 SYDVKM. The variable domain in full, with the rest retrieved from reference TRBV28 and TRBJ1-1, is DVKVTQSSRYLVKRTGEKVFLECVQDMDHENMFWYRQDPGLGLRLIYFSYDVKMKEKGDIPEGYSVSREKKERFSLILESASTNQTSMYLCASSPGRWGRVVTEAFFGQGTRLTVV.